These T cell receptor beta chains were read from a single sample in a study of shared clonotypes between healthy human individuals. The assay was immunoSEQ multiplex PCR, and TCRdb's table has in-frame clones only and misses some. In the table there are under 2.5 million clones, roughly 90% of which are singletons. The sample consisted of naive CD4+ T cells from PBMCs. The receptors originated from a man in his late teens or twenties in good health. Some clones in this sample may be carry-over from other donors' samples. Each CDR3 is given with its conserved first and last residue. Each record gives: V gene, J gene, clone size, D gene, CDR3 length, CDR3 protein, CDR3 DNA. D genes are given only for firm matches. Not all rows give a size; the values are once, few, many and, for expanded clones, a class.

TRBV7-8	TRBJ2-7	once	.	11	CASSLSYEQYF	TGTGCCAGCAGTCTTTCCTACGAGCAGTACTTC
TRBV7-2	TRBJ2-2	.	TRBD1	15	CASSVDRGGTGELFF	TGTGCCAGCAGCGTAGACAGGGGCGGGACCGGGGAGCTGTTTTTT
TRBV5-4	TRBJ1-1	.	.	15	CASSLAKQGSTEAFF	TGTGCCAGCAGCTTGGCGAAACAGGGTTCCACTGAAGCTTTCTTT
TRBV7-8	TRBJ1-5	.	.	15	CASSLVGGARQPQHF	TGTGCCAGCAGCTTAGTAGGGGGGGCGAGACAGCCCCAGCATTTT
TRBV5-1	TRBJ1-1	.	.	12	CASSPRGAEAFF	TGCGCCAGCAGCCCACGGGGCGCTGAAGCTTTCTTT
TRBV5-1	TRBJ2-7	.	.	14	CASSLSGRGDEQYF	TGCGCCAGCAGCTTGTCCGGCAGGGGCGACGAGCAGTACTTC
TRBV5-4	TRBJ1-1	.	TRBD1	15	CASSLGQGVLTEAFF	TGTGCCAGCAGCTTGGGACAGGGAGTGTTGACTGAAGCTTTCTTT
TRBV5-1	TRBJ2-5	.	.	14	CASSSDGGRETQYF	TGCGCCAGCAGCTCCGATGGGGGTAGGGAGACCCAGTACTTC
TRBV28	TRBJ2-5	once	TRBD1	15	CASRVGQGEQETQYF	TGTGCCAGCCGTGTCGGACAGGGGGAACAAGAGACCCAGTACTTC
TRBV4-2	TRBJ1-5	.	TRBD1	16	CASSQGQGSYNQPQHF	TGTGCCAGCAGCCAAGGACAGGGATCCTACAATCAGCCCCAGCATTTT
TRBV6-5	TRBJ2-2	.	.	14	CASRALGGSGELFF	TGTGCCAGCAGAGCACTTGGGGGGTCCGGGGAGCTGTTTTTT
TRBV5-6	TRBJ1-1	.	TRBD1	14	CASSPRDRGPEAFF	TGTGCCAGCAGCCCCCGGGACAGGGGGCCGGAAGCTTTCTTT
TRBV10-3	TRBJ1-1	.	.	15	CAISESSWGNTEAFF	TGTGCCATCAGTGAGTCTTCTTGGGGAAACACTGAAGCTTTCTTT
TRBV11-2	TRBJ2-7	.	.	16	CASSYDRFVSSYEQYF	TGTGCCAGCAGCTACGACAGGTTCGTCAGCTCCTACGAGCAGTACTTC
TRBV6-1	TRBJ1-4	.	.	14	CASGRERTNEKLFF	TGTGCCAGCGGACGGGAACGGACTAATGAAAAACTGTTTTTT
TRBV5-1	TRBJ1-1	.	.	15	CASSLLAVMNTEAFF	TGCGCCAGCAGCTTATTAGCCGTGATGAACACTGAAGCTTTCTTT
TRBV7-2	TRBJ2-1	.	.	11	CASSLVGEQFF	TGTGCCAGCAGCTTGGTGGGTGAGCAGTTCTTC
TRBV7-2	TRBJ2-2	once	TRBD1	16	CASSLLGGQGAGELFF	TGTGCCAGCAGCTTACTCGGAGGACAGGGCGCCGGGGAGCTGTTTTTT
TRBV29-1	TRBJ1-1	.	.	15	CSVQLATAMNTEAFF	TGTAGCGTCCAACTAGCGACAGCCATGAACACTGAAGCTTTCTTT
TRBV2	TRBJ2-2	.	.	14	CASSGGAGTGELFF	TGTGCCAGCAGTGGTGGGGCGGGCACCGGGGAGCTGTTTTTT
TRBV27	TRBJ1-1	.	.	15	CASSRLAGLNTEAFF	TGTGCCAGCAGTCGCCTGGCAGGTCTGAACACTGAAGCTTTCTTT
TRBV28	TRBJ1-4	.	TRBD1	15	CASSARQGTGEKLFF	TGTGCCAGCAGTGCTAGACAGGGGACGGGAGAAAAACTGTTTTTT
TRBV6-5	TRBJ1-2	few	.	12	CASSYQVYGYTF	TGTGCCAGCAGTTATCAAGTCTATGGCTACACCTTC
TRBV4-2	TRBJ1-2	.	TRBD1	15	CASSPGTGDHYGYTF	TGTGCCAGCAGCCCGGGGACAGGGGATCACTATGGCTACACCTTC
TRBV6-5	TRBJ1-2	.	.	11	CASSYFGQFYF	TGTGCCAGCAGTTACTTTGGACAGTTCTACTTC
TRBV19	TRBJ1-4	once	.	20	CASSTPNGGILGIGGEKLFF	TGTGCCAGTAGTACCCCTAATGGAGGGATCCTCGGTATCGGGGGAGAAAAACTGTTTTTT
TRBV7-3	TRBJ2-3	.	TRBD1	15	CASSAGTGGTGTQYF	TGTGCCAGCAGCGCCGGGACAGGGGGAACGGGTACGCAGTATTTT
TRBV6-5	TRBJ2-5	.	.	13	CASSYSAQETQYF	TGTGCCAGCAGTTACTCCGCACAAGAGACCCAGTACTTC
TRBV5-6	TRBJ2-5	.	.	15	CASSLVGTPGETQYF	TGTGCCAGCAGCTTGGTTGGGACCCCTGGAGAGACCCAGTACTTC
TRBV20-1	TRBJ1-1	.	.	11	CSASTVTEAFF	TGCAGTGCTTCCACCGTCACTGAAGCTTTCTTT